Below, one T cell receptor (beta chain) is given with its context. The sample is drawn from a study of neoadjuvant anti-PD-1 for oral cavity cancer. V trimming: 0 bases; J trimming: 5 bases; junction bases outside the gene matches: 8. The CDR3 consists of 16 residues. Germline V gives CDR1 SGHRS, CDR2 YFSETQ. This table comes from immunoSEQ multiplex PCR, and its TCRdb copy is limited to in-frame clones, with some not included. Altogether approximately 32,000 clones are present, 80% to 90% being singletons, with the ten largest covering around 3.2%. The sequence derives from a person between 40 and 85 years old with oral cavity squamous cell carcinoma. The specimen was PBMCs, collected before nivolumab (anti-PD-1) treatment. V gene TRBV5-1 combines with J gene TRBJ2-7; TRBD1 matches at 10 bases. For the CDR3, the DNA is TGCGCCAGCAGCTTGGCCGGGACAGGGGTTCCCCACGAGCAGTACTTC. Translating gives CASSLAGTGVPHEQYF.